One sample yielded the 18 T cell receptor beta chains listed below, sequenced in a study of beta chain features in type 1 diabetes. Sequenced material consisted of expressed TCRB transcripts (all of the isolated RNA was reverse transcribed). Produced via immunoSEQ multiplex PCR; TCRdb's table is partial and in-frame only. The profile shows about 320,000 clones, around 15% of them singletons. The sequenced sample consisted of central memory CD4+ T cells from blood. The receptors were gathered from a young man in good health.

This clone was picked up a small number of times. The CDR3 is CSATLTDTQYF. CDR3 nucleotide sequence: TGCAGTGCTACTCTCACAGATACGCAGTATTTT. The V and J genes are TRBV20-1 and TRBJ2-3; D ambiguous. V was shortened by 4 bases and J by 2 bases, with 4 bases between the two germline ends. The CDR3 totals 11 residues. CDR1 and CDR2 (germline): DFQATT, SNEGSKA (reference sequence).

This clone was seen repeatedly, ten times or more. The chain joins TRBV28 to TRBJ1-1; possibly TRBD1 for D (6 bases). CDR1 MDHEN and CDR2 SYDVKM come from the germline V gene. V shed 11 bases and J shed 0 bases, with 19 bases lying between them. The CDR3 extends over 15 amino acids. The DNA for the CDR3 is TGTGCCGGCATGGGGGGCCAAACTCTGAACACTGAAGCTTTCTTT. Translated: CAGMGGQTLNTEAFF.

The rearrangement links TRBV10-1 to TRBJ2-5; maybe TRBD2 (6 bases). V was cut by 4 bases and J by 1 base, with 13 bases left in between. This CDR3 has 15 residues. CDR1 is WNHNN and CDR2 is SYGVQD in the germline V gene (reference sequence). CDR3 bases: TGCGCCAGCAGTGCCCCGGGAGCACTCCAAGAGACCCAGTACTTC. Translation gives CASSAPGALQETQYF.

The V gene is TRBV27, the J gene TRBJ2-1, with 7 bases identical to TRBD2. Looked up from germline, CDR1 is MNHEY and CDR2 is SMNVEV (reference sequence). The CDR3 is 14 residues long. J gave up 6 bases and V 5 bases, and 7 bases lay outside the gene matches. For the CDR3, the DNA is TGTGCCAGCAGTCGCGGGACTACTCTCAATGAGCAGTTCTTC. It translates to CASSRGTTLNEQFF.

This clone has just a few counts. The rearrangement uses TRBV4-2 and TRBJ2-7; D possibly corresponds to TRBD1 (5 bases). Looked up from germline, CDR1 is LGHNA and CDR2 is YNFKEQ. This CDR3 has 15 residues. Trimming removed 1 base at V and 4 bases at J, with 14 bases between. CDR3 sequence (DNA): TGTGCCAGCAGCCAAGGGGTTAGGGGTGTTTACGAGCAGTACTTC. Protein product: CASSQGVRGVYEQYF.

This clone has a handful of counts. The chain is built from TRBV27 and TRBJ1-2; 7 nucleotides match TRBD1. Germline assignment: CDR1 MNHEY and CDR2 SMNVEV (reference sequence). V gave up 2 bases and J gave up 3 bases; unmatched junction bases: 6. This CDR3 is built from 15 residues. This CDR3 is CASSLRSGGDYGYTF. CDR3 DNA sequence: TGTGCCAGCAGTTTACGATCAGGGGGTGACTATGGCTACACCTTC.

V and J are TRBV7-2 and TRBJ2-2; 10 bases are a match to TRBD2. V was pared by 4 bases and J by 4 bases, with 9 bases of the junction left unmatched. Germline CDR1 SGHTA, CDR2 FQGNSA. CDR3 length: 17 amino acids. Here the CDR3 DNA reads TGTGCCAGCAGCTCCCACCCCGGACTAGCGGTCACCGGGGAGCTGTTTTTT. This gives the protein CASSSHPGLAVTGELFF.

The sample holds a few counts of this clone. The sample carries other DNA sequences with the same CDR3. The V gene is TRBV5-1, the J gene TRBJ2-3, with D possibly called TRBD1 or TRBD2 (5 bases each). V lost 1 base, J lost 2 bases, and 8 bases lay in between. This CDR3 comprises 14 residues. CDR1 is SGHRS and CDR2 is YFSETQ in the germline V gene. In nucleotides, the CDR3 is TGCGCCAGCAGCTTGACTGGGACCACAGATACGCAGTATTTT. This gives the protein CASSLTGTTDTQYF.

The chain combines TRBV9 with TRBJ2-2; 9 positions match TRBD2. Germline CDR1 reads SGDLS; CDR2 reads YYNGEE. The V segment lost 4 bases and the J segment 7 bases; nucleotides outside the gene matches: 11. The CDR3 consists of 16 residues. CDR3 bases: TGTGCCAGCAGCTCCCGGCTAGCGGGGCGGGTCGGGGAGCTGTTTTTT. It specifies CASSSRLAGRVGELFF.

The table lists this clone with a few counts. The chain employs TRBV6-6 and TRBJ2-5; 14 bases are a match to TRBD2. The CDR3 has 16 residues. V was pared by 0 bases and J by 7 bases, with 4 bases of the junction left unmatched. Germline-derived CDR1 and CDR2 are MNHNY and SVGAGI (reference sequence). In DNA form, the CDR3 reads TGTGCCAGCAGTTACTCAGGACTAGCGGGGGGCCCGACCCAGTACTTC. This translates into CASSYSGLAGGPTQYF.

This clone was counted between two and nine times. The chain uses TRBV6-5 and TRBJ1-4, with 10 bases aligning to TRBD1. The CDR3 spans 16 residues. V lost 4 bases to trimming and J lost 3 bases; unmatched junction nucleotides: 5. Germline CDR1 MNHEY, CDR2 SVGAGI. CDR3 in DNA: TGTGCCAGCAGTTCGACAGGGGGCTATGCTAATGAAAAACTGTTTTTT. Translated, it gives CASSSTGGYANEKLFF.

The chain carries TRBV28 and TRBJ2-6; no definite D call. V shed 5 bases and J shed 5 bases, with 22 bases lying between them. The CDR3 totals 18 residues. Germline values: CDR1 MDHEN, CDR2 SYDVKM. The CDR3 DNA sequence: TGTGCCAGCAGTGGATATTGCTTGACACAAAGTCGGGCCAACGTCCTGACTTTC. Translated: CASSGYCLTQSRANVLTF.

The sample holds a few counts of this clone. This chain links TRBV11-2 with TRBJ1-1, with 7 positions matching TRBD1. There are 14 residues in the CDR3. Germline CDR1 is SGHAT and CDR2 is FQNNGV. Trimming at V came to 7 bases and at J to 0 bases, leaving 5 bases not matched to a gene. DNA for the CDR3: TGTGCCAGCAACCCGACAGGGCTGAACACTGAAGCTTTCTTT. It is translated as CASNPTGLNTEAFF.

The table lists this clone with a few counts. The V gene is TRBV28, the J gene TRBJ2-2; D uncertain. The CDR3 length is 15 residues. From germline, CDR1 is MDHEN and CDR2 SYDVKM. V lost 6 bases to trimming and J lost 0 bases, with 11 bases between them. CDR3 region: CASRRPNANTGELFF. The CDR3 DNA reads as TGTGCCAGCAGACGACCAAACGCGAACACCGGGGAGCTGTTTTTT.

This clone has more than one count but fewer than ten. The rearrangement uses TRBV5-1 and TRBJ2-5, with 7 positions matching TRBD1. The CDR3 is made up of 14 amino acids. Looked up from germline, CDR1 is SGHRS and CDR2 is YFSETQ. Trimming cost V 4 bases and J 2 bases; bases outside gene matches: 5. The CDR3 loop is CASSQQGPQETQYF. The CDR3, as DNA: TGCGCCAGCAGCCAACAGGGGCCTCAAGAGACCCAGTACTTC.

J is TRBJ2-1 and V is TRBV20-1; 8 bases line up with TRBD2. The CDR3 runs to 11 residues. V shed 6 bases and J 12 bases; nucleotides not matched to a gene: 7. The germline V gene encodes CDR1 DFQATT and CDR2 SNEGSKA (reference sequence). The CDR3 nucleotides are TGCAGTGCAGCGGGACTAGGTGGGCAGTTCTTC. Translation gives CSAAGLGGQFF.

The chain combines TRBV20-1 with TRBJ1-1; no definite D call. Per the germline V gene, CDR1 is DFQATT and CDR2 is SNEGSKA (reference sequence). V lost 6 bases to trimming and J lost 8 bases, with 10 bases between them. The CDR3 length is 10 residues. The CDR3 reads CSALHGEAFF. The CDR3 DNA reads as TGCAGTGCGCTGCATGGAGAAGCTTTCTTT.

The chain joins TRBV7-2 to TRBJ1-4; 12 bases align to TRBD1. CDR3 length: 16 residues. V lost 5 bases and J lost 7; bases outside the gene matches: 8. CDR1 and CDR2 from the germline V gene are SGHTA and FQGNSA. In nucleotides, the CDR3 is TGTGCCAGCAGCCTCCGGGACAGGGGGCGGAGTGAAAAACTGTTTTTT. This gives the protein CASSLRDRGRSEKLFF.